This TCR beta chain is from a study of early T cells in non-severe SARS-CoV-2 infection (dated by TCRdb to the early 2020s). General notes on the study: Because TCR sequencing relied on bulk RNA taken from unsorted whole blood, pairing of alpha and beta chains was not possible. Broader findings and caveats from the paper: Matching against VDJdb was skewed toward anti-spike CD8 responses, likely underestimated virus-specific expansions, and missed private and CD4 specificities.

As concerns this clonotype: Its antigen remains unidentified. The junction does not match germline at one end; this may be a read error.

The CDR3, from cysteine to phenylalanine, totals 14 residues. Just CDR3 DNA is preserved here, 42 bases in frame from base 1. The CDR1 and CDR2 encoded by the germline V gene (reference sequence) are SSHAT and FNYEAQ. The study was a case-control design nested within a healthcare worker cohort in London, UK, with weekly nasopharyngeal swab PCR tests and blood sampling. Healthcare workers were recruited between 23 and 31 March 2020, during the week of the UK lockdown, and were followed weekly for up to roughly 16 weeks. The library relied on 5' RACE. Data came from a NextSeq 500. Unique molecular identifiers were attached to individual cDNA molecules in the TCR library protocol so that sequencing error and PCR bias could be corrected. Both TCR alpha and beta chains were sequenced, and tight co-correlation was observed between alpha and beta sequence abundances in each sample. The study's processing was this. V gene, J gene and CDR3 annotation of TCR sequences was performed with Decombinator V4. Expanded TCRs were defined as changing significantly between any two time points under a Poisson model with p below 0.0001. TCR abundances were normalised to the total number of TCRs sequenced per sample and expressed as counts per million. MAIT TCRs were defined by TRAV1-2 paired with TRAJ12, TRAJ20 or TRAJ33, and iNKT TCRs by TRAV10 paired with TRAJ18. A search of VDJdb, accessed on 1 November 2021, was run for TCRs annotated to CMV, EBV and SARS-CoV-2, with TCRs annotated for multiple antigens excluded. TCRdb passed the public sequencing reads through fastp at Q25 and MiXCR, retaining productive beta sequences. Each CDR3 protein gets just one entry, which takes the most common genes and DNA from the rows behind it. Here the V and J calls rest on TCRdb's processing, not on the authors' analysis. The sample data list tens of thousands of distinct CDR3 sequences, and roughly 15% of these were observed just once. In total, the top ten clones hold roughly an eighth of the sample.

The chain is made from TRBV7-7 and TRBJ2-5; the central 8 bases match TRBD1. The sequence was collected from an adult who was a healthcare worker with PCR-confirmed SARS-CoV-2 infection or an uninfected control (not recorded which). The source material was whole blood. CDR3 loop: CASSLAGGGETQYF. The base sequence is TGTGCTAGCAGCTTAGCAGGGGGCGGAGAGACCCAGTACTTC.